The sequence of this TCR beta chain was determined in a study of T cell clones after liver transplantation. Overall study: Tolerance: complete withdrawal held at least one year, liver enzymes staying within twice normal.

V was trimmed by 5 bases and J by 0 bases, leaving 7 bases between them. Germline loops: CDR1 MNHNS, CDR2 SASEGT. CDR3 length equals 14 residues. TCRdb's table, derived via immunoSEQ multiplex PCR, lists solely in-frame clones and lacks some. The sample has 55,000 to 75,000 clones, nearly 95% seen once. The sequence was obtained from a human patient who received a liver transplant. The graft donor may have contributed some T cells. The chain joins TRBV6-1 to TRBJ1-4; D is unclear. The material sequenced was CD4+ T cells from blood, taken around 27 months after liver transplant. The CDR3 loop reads CASSRDATNEKLFF. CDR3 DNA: TGTGCCAGCAGTAGAGATGCAACTAATGAAAAACTGTTTTTT.